This TCR beta chain was sequenced for a study of vaccination and CD4 T cells after COVID-19. The ends lost 5 bases at V and 4 bases at J; junction bases unmatched: 2. Germline CDR1 SGHTA, CDR2 FQGTGA. CDR3 length: 13 residues. Noted treatment: roughly nine-day PBMC culture with coronavirus spike peptide pools or control peptides (ViraFEST assay). An Oncomine TCR Beta short-read assay was used to sequence the DNA from cultured CD4+ T cells. TCRdb passed the PCR reads through MiXCR, listing each CDR3 protein once. The sample shows about 15,000 distinct CDR3 sequences, about 64% of them seen only once. To note about this clonotype: Antigen: not known.

This clonotype was sampled from a human donor who had recovered from COVID-19. The material sequenced was CD4+ T cells from blood, cultured in vitro. This chain uses TRBV7-3 with TRBJ2-3, with 8 positions matching TRBD2. The CDR3 DNA is TGTGCCAGCAGCCCGGGACTAGCAGATACGCAGTATTTT. This encodes CASSPGLADTQYF.